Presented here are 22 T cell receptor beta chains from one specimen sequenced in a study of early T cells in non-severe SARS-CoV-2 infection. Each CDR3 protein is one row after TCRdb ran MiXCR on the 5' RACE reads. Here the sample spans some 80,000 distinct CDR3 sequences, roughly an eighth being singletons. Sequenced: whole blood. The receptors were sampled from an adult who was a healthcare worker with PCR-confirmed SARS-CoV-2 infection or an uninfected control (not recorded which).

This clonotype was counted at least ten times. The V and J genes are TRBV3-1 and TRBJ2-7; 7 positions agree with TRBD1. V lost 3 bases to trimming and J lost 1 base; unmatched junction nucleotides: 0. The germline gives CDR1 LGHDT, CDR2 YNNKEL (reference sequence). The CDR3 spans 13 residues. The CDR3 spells CASSQDRSYEQYF. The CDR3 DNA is TGTGCCAGCAGCCAGGACAGGTCCTACGAGCAGTACTTC.

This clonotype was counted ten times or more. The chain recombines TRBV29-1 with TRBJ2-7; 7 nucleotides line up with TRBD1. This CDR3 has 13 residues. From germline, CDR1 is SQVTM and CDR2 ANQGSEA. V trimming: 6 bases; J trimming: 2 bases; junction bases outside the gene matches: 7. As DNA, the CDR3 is TGCAGCGTGCAAACCGGGACAGCCTACGAGCAGTACTTC. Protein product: CSVQTGTAYEQYF.

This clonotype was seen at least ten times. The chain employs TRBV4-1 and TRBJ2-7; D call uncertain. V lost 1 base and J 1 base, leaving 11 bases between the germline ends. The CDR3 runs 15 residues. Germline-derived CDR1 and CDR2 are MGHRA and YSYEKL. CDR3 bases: TGCGCCAGCAGCCAAGGGGCACATGGATCCTACGAGCAGTACTTC. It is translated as CASSQGAHGSYEQYF.

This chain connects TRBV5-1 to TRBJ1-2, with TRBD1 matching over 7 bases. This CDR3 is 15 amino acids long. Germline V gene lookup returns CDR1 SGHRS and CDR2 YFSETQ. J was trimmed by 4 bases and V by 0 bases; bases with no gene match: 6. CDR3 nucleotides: TGCGCCAGCAGCTTGGGGACAGGTCTCCTCTATGGCTACACCTTC. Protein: CASSLGTGLLYGYTF.

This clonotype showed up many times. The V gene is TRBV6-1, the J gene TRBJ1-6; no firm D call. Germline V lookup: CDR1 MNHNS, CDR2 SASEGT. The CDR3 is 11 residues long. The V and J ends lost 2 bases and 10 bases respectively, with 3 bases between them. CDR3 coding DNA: TGTGCCAGCAGTGAATACTCACCCCTCCACTTT. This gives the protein CASSEYSPLHF.

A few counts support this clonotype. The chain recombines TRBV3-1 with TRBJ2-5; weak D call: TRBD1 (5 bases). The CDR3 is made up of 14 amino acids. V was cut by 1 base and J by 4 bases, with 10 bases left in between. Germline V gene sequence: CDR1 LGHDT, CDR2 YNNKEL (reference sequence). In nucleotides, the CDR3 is TGTGCCAGCAGCCAAGGGACATTTGGAGAGACCCAGTACTTC. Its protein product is CASSQGTFGETQYF.

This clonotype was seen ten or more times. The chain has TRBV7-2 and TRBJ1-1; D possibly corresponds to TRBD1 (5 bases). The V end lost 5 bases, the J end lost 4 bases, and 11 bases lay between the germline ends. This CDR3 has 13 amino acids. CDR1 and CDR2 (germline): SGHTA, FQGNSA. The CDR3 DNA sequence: TGTGCCAGCAGCCGACAGTGGGGCACTGAAGCTTTCTTT. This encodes CASSRQWGTEAFF.

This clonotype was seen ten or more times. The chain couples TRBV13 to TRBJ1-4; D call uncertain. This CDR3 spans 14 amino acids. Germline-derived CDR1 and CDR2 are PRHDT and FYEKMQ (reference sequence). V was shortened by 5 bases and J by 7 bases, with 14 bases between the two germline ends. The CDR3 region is CASSAWLRPEKLFF. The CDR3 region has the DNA TGTGCCAGCAGCGCGTGGCTAAGACCTGAAAAACTGTTTTTT.

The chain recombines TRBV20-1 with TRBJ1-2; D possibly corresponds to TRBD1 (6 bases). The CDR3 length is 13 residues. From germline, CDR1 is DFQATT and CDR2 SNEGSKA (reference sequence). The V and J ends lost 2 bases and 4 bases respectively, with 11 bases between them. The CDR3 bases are TGCAGTGCTAGAATCGGACAGTCCTATGGCTACACCTTC. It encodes CSARIGQSYGYTF.

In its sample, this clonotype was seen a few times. The CDR3 bases are TGTGCCAGCAGTGTTGTCGAAGCTTTCTTT. Residues: CASSVVEAFF. J is TRBJ1-1 and V is TRBV2, with D unclear. Trimming left V 4 bases short and J 8 bases short, with 5 bases between. The CDR3 runs to 10 residues. Germline CDR1 is SNHLY and CDR2 is FYNNEI.

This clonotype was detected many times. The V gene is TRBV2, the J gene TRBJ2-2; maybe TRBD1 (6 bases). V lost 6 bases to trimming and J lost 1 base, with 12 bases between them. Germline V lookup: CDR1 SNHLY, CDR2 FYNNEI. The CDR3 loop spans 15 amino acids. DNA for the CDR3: TGTGCCAGCAGGACTTGGACAGTGAACACCGGGGAGCTGTTTTTT. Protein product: CASRTWTVNTGELFF.

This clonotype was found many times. Here the CDR3 reads CASSLGGGGSEQFF. The CDR3 nucleotides read TGTGCCAGCAGCTTAGGGGGAGGCGGTAGTGAGCAGTTCTTC. J is TRBJ2-1 and V is TRBV7-9; D possibly corresponds to TRBD2 (6 bases). Germline lookup yields CDR1 SEHNR and CDR2 FQNEAQ (reference sequence). The CDR3 length is 14 residues. Trimming removed 1 base at V and 9 bases at J, with 13 bases between.

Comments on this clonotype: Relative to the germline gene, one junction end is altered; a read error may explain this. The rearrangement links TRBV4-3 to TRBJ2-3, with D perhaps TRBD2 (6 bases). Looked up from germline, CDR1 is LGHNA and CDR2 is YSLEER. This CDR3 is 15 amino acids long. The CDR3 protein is CASSQGGASTNTQYF. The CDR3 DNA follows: TGCGCCAGCAGCCAGGGCGGGGCGAGCACAAATACGCAGTATTTT.

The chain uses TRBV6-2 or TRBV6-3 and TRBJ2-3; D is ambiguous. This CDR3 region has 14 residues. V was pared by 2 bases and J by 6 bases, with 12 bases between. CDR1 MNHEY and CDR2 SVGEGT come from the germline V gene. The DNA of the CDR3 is TGTGCCAGCAGTTACGGTGGTTCAGCTGATACGCAGTATTTT. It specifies CASSYGGSADTQYF.

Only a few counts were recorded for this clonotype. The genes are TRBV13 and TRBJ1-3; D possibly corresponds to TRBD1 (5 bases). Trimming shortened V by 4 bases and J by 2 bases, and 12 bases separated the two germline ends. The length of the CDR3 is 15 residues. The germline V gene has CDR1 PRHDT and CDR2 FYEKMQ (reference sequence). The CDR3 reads CASSYRQGAGNTIYF. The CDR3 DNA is TGTGCCAGCAGCTACCGTCAGGGTGCTGGAAACACCATATATTTT.

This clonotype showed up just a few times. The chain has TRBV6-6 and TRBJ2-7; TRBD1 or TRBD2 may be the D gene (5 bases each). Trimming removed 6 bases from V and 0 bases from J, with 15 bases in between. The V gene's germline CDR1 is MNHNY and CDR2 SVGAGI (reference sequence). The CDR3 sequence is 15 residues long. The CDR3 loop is CASSHLGTSSYEQYF. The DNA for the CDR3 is TGTGCCAGCAGCCACTTAGGGACGAGCTCCTACGAGCAGTACTTC.

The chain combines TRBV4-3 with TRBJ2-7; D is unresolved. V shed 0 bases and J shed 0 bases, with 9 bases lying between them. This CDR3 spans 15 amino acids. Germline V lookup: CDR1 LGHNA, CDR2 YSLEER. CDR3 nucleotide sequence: TGCGCCAGCAGCCAAGAGGCGGTCAGCTCCTACGAGCAGTACTTC. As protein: CASSQEAVSSYEQYF.

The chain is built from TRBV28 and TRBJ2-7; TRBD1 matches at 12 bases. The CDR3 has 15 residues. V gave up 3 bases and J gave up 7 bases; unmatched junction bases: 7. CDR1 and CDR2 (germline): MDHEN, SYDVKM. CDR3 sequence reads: CASSFRDRGLGEQYF. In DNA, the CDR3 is TGTGCCAGCAGTTTCCGGGACAGGGGGCTCGGGGAGCAGTACTTC. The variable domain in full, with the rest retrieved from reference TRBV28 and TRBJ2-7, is DVKVTQSSRYLVKRTGEKVFLECVQDMDHENMFWYRQDPGLGLRLIYFSYDVKMKEKGDIPEGYSVSREKKERFSLILESASTNQTSMYLCASSFRDRGLGEQYFGPGTRLTVT.

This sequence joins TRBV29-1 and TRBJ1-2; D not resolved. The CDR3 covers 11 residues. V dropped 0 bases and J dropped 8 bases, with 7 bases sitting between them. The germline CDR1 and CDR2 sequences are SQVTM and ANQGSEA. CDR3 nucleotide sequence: TGCAGCGTTGAAGACCAACAGGGCTACACCTTC. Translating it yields CSVEDQQGYTF.

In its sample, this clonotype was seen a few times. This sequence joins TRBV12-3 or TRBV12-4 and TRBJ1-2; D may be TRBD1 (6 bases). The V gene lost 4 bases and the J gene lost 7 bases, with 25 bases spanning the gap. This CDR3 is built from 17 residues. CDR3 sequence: CASSCRGPRYSTCGYTF. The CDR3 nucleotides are TGTGCCAGCAGTTGCAGGGGTCCAAGGTACTCAACTTGTGGCTACACCTTC.

The CDR3 protein is CASTRGPGTEAFF. The CDR3 DNA follows: TGTGCCAGCACCCGGGGACCGGGGACTGAAGCTTTCTTT. This rearrangement joins TRBV27 to TRBJ1-1; TRBD1 might be the D (5 bases). V dropped 7 bases and J dropped 5 bases, with 14 bases sitting between them. The CDR3 length is 13 residues. Germline CDR1 MNHEY, CDR2 SMNVEV (reference sequence).

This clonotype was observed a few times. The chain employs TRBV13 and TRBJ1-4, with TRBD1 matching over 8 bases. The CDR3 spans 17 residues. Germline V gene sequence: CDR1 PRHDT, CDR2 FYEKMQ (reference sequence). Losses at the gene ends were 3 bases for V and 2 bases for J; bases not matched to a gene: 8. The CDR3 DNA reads TGTGCCAGCAGCTTGTTCGACAGGGGTGTCACTAATGAAAAACTGTTTTTT. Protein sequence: CASSLFDRGVTNEKLFF.